The sequence of this T cell receptor (beta chain) was determined in a study of blood T cell repertoires in COVID-19. About the study: Samples of COVID-19 (acute and convalescent) were obtained from the United States, Italy and Spain. Nucleic acid was either cDNA or gDNA, and it came from T cells, B-cell-depleted T cells, or PBMCs.

Per germline, CDR1 MNHNY and CDR2 SVGAGI (reference sequence). With 5 bases clipped from V and 6 bases from J, the junction kept 6 bases outside the gene matches. The CDR3 spans 15 residues. Original processing notes: Nucleated cell number was recorded as an estimate derived from reference gene primer amplification. Repertoires were generated with immunoSEQ multiplex PCR, while TCRdb's copy carries only in-frame clones and drops some. V, J and clone size were drawn from that table, and D and trimming were deduced from the DNA. The sample has under 250,000 clones, roughly 89% seen once. The J gene is TRBJ1-4, the V gene TRBV6-6; TRBD1 matches at 10 bases. Input material: peripheral blood. This receptor was taken from a man in his sixties who had recovered from COVID-19. The CDR3 sequence: CASSMDRGRDEKLFF. CDR3 DNA: TGTGCCAGCAGTATGGACAGGGGGAGGGATGAAAAACTGTTTTTT.